The present T cell receptor (beta chain) was sequenced within a study of cytomegalovirus exposure and HLA in healthy donors. About this clone: Its target is unknown.

The study's findings and limits: In a later analysis, a genetic analysis reported fewer productive-TCR N-insertions in an Asian-associated ancestry cluster than the cohort average.

In the PCR, 60 Vbeta and 13 Jbeta primers were used. Measured with immunoSEQ multiplex PCR; TCRdb has only the in-frame clones, and not every one. The data contain about 250,000 clones, 70% to 90% of them singletons. Germline loops: CDR1 MGHDK, CDR2 SYGVNS. With V trimmed by 5 bases and J by 4 bases, 4 bases remained unmatched. CDR3 size: 16 residues. This clonotype was sampled from a girl aged 2 to 10 in good health and CMV-seronegative. Specimen: PBMCs. The genes are TRBV25-1 and TRBJ2-2, with TRBD2 matching 13 bases. The CDR3 reads CASSKTSGRTTGELFF. DNA for the CDR3: TGTGCCAGCAGTAAGACTAGCGGGAGGACCACCGGGGAGCTGTTTTTT.